This T cell receptor (beta chain) came from a study of radiotherapy plus CTLA-4 blockade in lung cancer. Background on the study: With 31% of patients having disease control, objective responses were seen in roughly 18%.

This clone was picked up one time. What it recognizes is unknown. TCRdb's table, derived via immunoSEQ multiplex PCR, lists solely in-frame clones and lacks some. The sample shows some 50,000 clones, approximately 80% of them seen only once. Points from the study as a whole: Expansion of tumor-derived TCR clones was observed in blood after radiotherapy plus ipilimumab.

Germline loops: CDR1 MNHNS, CDR2 SASEGT. Between the trimmed V and J ends, which lost 4 bases and 5 bases, there was a span of 16 bases. The CDR3 is made up of 15 amino acids. The chain is built from TRBV6-1 and TRBJ2-3; D gene unclear. This specimen was peripheral blood, taken from a patient treated with radiotherapy plus ipilimumab. This TCR was sampled from a human donor with non-small cell lung cancer who had a partial response to radiotherapy plus ipilimumab. The CDR3, as DNA: TGTGCCAGCAGTGGACTGGCTCATTCGGGAGATACGCAGTATTTT. It is translated as CASSGLAHSGDTQYF.